This section outlines one TCR beta chain sequence together with its context. The length of the CDR3 is 17 residues. The germline CDR1 and CDR2 sequences are SGHTA and FQGNSA. With 4 bases clipped from V and 2 bases from J, the junction kept 9 bases outside the gene matches. Time point given: pretreatment peripheral blood. Locally advanced or metastatic urothelial carcinoma affected the patients. Sample numbers ranged from 1 to 8 per patient, encompassing pretreatment and on-treatment collections. This entry is derived from a study of PD-L1 blockade in urothelial cancer. Study summary: T cells numbered a median of approximately 140,000 in the blood samples.

The repertoire was sequenced with immunoSEQ multiplex PCR; TCRdb's copy has only in-frame clones and lacks some. In the table there are more than 90,000 clones, more than 75% of which are singletons. This TCR was sampled from a man between 60 and 75 years old with urothelial cancer. Source: PBMCs, taken around atezolizumab (anti-PD-L1) treatment. This sequence joins TRBV7-2 and TRBJ2-4, with 9 bases lining up with TRBD1. The CDR3 DNA reads TGTGCCAGCAGCTCTAGACAGGGGGATGGAACCAAAAACATTCAGTACTTC. Its protein product is CASSSRQGDGTKNIQYF.